The 14 T cell receptor beta chains given below trace back to one sample, sequenced in a study of T cell responses to AZD1222 COVID-19 vaccine (TCRdb year 2021). The label giving this sample's time point can be read as: baseline before first vaccination. Receptors were amplified or captured by the immunoSEQ multiplex PCR assay. Held by TCRdb, this immuneACCESS table contains in-frame sequences only and omits some clones. Under half of the omission traces to an unresolved V gene where checked; the cause of the rest is unknown. This sample comprises 80,000 to 100,000 clones, approximately 90% of them detected only once. About an eighth of the sample lies in the top ten. Sequenced material: peripheral blood, taken on day 0 of AZD1222 vaccination. These receptor sequences come from an adult in good health.

This clone showed up just once. V usage is TRBV6-5 and J usage is TRBJ1-2, with 8 nucleotides matching TRBD1. Germline V CDR1 and CDR2: MNHEY, SVGAGI. The CDR3 is 14 residues long. With 7 bases clipped from V and 4 bases from J, the junction kept 8 bases outside the gene matches. The CDR3 sequence is CASTLDRVVYGYTF. CDR3 coding DNA: TGTGCCAGCACCCTGGACAGGGTTGTCTATGGCTACACCTTC.

V usage is TRBV6-6 and J usage is TRBJ1-5; 7 positions agree with TRBD1. In germline, CDR1 is MNHNY, CDR2 SVGAGI (reference sequence). This CDR3 contains 13 residues. The J segment lost 6 bases and the V segment lost 2 bases, leaving 1 base of the junction unmatched. The CDR3 DNA is TGTGCCAGCAGTTACCCAGGGGGTCAGCCCCAGCATTTT. Its translation is CASSYPGGQPQHF.

The chain uses TRBV4-1 and TRBJ1-3, with a tentative D call TRBD1 (5 bases). Per the germline V gene, CDR1 is MGHRA and CDR2 is YSYEKL. This CDR3 comprises 13 residues. The CDR3 sequence: CVPKGSSGNTIYF. As DNA, the CDR3 is TGCGTCCCGAAGGGGAGCTCTGGAAACACCATATATTTT.

This clone was seen once. The V call is TRBV9, the J call TRBJ1-1; 8 bases fit TRBD1. Per germline, CDR1 SGDLS and CDR2 YYNGEE. Losses at the gene ends were 5 bases for V and 5 bases for J; bases not matched to a gene: 11. CDR3 length: 15 amino acids. The CDR3 DNA follows: TGTGCCAGCAGTACCGCTGCAGGGGGCGGAACTGAAGCTTTCTTT. Encoded protein: CASSTAAGGGTEAFF.

This clone was recorded a few times. This sequence joins TRBV11-2 and TRBJ1-2; D gene unclear. Germline CDR1 SGHAT, CDR2 FQNNGV. CDR3 length equals 11 residues. V lost 1 base and J 7 bases, leaving 4 bases between the germline ends. In DNA form, the CDR3 reads TGTGCCAGCAGCTTAGGGGGTGGCTACACCTTC. The encoded protein is CASSLGGGYTF.

This rearrangement joins TRBV7-3 to TRBJ2-7, with D perhaps TRBD2 (5 bases). Germline values: CDR1 SGHTA, CDR2 FQGTGA. The CDR3 spans 15 residues. V was cut by 5 bases and J by 2 bases, with 16 bases left in between. The CDR3 sequence: CASSPNAGGPYEQYF. CDR3 DNA: TGTGCCAGCAGCCCGAACGCGGGCGGACCCTACGAGCAGTACTTC.

The gene calls are TRBV30 and TRBJ2-7; TRBD1 matches 8 bases. Germline V CDR1 and CDR2: GTSNPN, SVGIG (reference sequence). J lost 4 bases, V lost 4 bases, and 9 bases had no gene match. This CDR3 is built from 14 residues. The CDR3 loop reads CAWITGQESYEQYF. CDR3 DNA sequence: TGTGCCTGGATTACGGGACAGGAGTCATACGAGCAGTACTTC.

The chain combines TRBV12-3 or TRBV12-4 with TRBJ2-7; D gene uncertain. V shed 6 bases and J shed 9 bases, with 15 bases lying between them. This CDR3 region has 12 residues. The CDR3 nucleotides are TGTGCCAGCAGAGAGGCTGCCGGCCGGCAGTACTTC. Protein sequence: CASREAAGRQYF.

The chain is built from TRBV10-3 and TRBJ1-5, with no clear D. Germline V lookup: CDR1 ENHRY, CDR2 SYGVKD. The CDR3 totals 13 residues. V was trimmed by 7 bases and J by 0 bases, leaving 7 bases between them. CDR3 bases: TGTGCCATCAAAAATTCTAGCAATCAGCCCCAGCATTTT. Amino acid sequence: CAIKNSSNQPQHF.

This clone has only a few counts. The junction does not match germline at one end; this may be a read error. The chain recombines TRBV3-1 (or the pseudogene TRBV3-2) with TRBJ1-2; no firm D call. The germline gives CDR1 LGHDT, CDR2 YNNKEL (reference sequence). This CDR3 comprises 11 residues. The CDR3 sequence is CASSPLLSNFF. CDR3 in DNA: TGTGCCAGCAGCCCCCTACTATCGAACTTCTTC.

In DNA, the CDR3 is TGCGCCAGCAGCCCCGGGACGCAAGCCTACGAGCAGTACTTC. Its translation is CASSPGTQAYEQYF. The chain combines TRBV4-3 with TRBJ2-7; either TRBD1 or TRBD2 may supply D (5 bases each). Between the trimmed V and J ends, which lost 4 bases and 2 bases, there was a span of 12 bases. Germline V gives CDR1 LGHNA, CDR2 YSLEER. This CDR3 spans 14 amino acids.

V is TRBV5-6 and J is TRBJ2-7; 9 bases align to TRBD1. The trim removed 3 bases at V and 2 bases at J, leaving 6 bases unmatched. Per germline, CDR1 SGHDT and CDR2 YYEEEE. CDR3 length equals 15 residues. Here the CDR3 reads CASSSEGQGTYEQYF. The CDR3 DNA follows: TGTGCCAGCAGCTCGGAAGGACAGGGGACCTACGAGCAGTACTTC.

This chain joins TRBV19 and TRBJ1-5; D ambiguous. V lost 3 bases and J lost 5, with 11 bases in between. The CDR3 length is 14 residues. CDR1 is LNHDA and CDR2 is SQIVND in the germline V gene (reference sequence). The CDR3, as DNA: TGTGCCAGTAGTATCGCGGGTCTCTATCAGCCCCAGCATTTT. Amino acid sequence: CASSIAGLYQPQHF.

The chain is built from TRBV5-1 and TRBJ2-1, with D perhaps matching TRBD2 (5 bases). CDR1 SGHRS and CDR2 YFSETQ come from the germline V gene. This CDR3 comprises 16 residues. Trimming pared 0 bases from V and 5 bases from J, leaving 15 bases between. The CDR3 DNA reads as TGCGCCAGCAGCTTGGCCGAGGCTAGCCACCACAATGAGCAGTTCTTC. As protein: CASSLAEASHHNEQFF.